A few counts support the clone carrying this TCR beta chain. Libraries of TCR beta came from iRepertoire HTBI primers plus Arm-PCR of CDR3 regions. Via MiXCR, TCRdb re-called the multiplex PCR reads, giving one row per CDR3 protein. The table records around 360,000 distinct CDR3 sequences, around 15% of them present only once. The data were taken from a study of regulatory T cells in long-lasting Graves disease. In the study overall: Graves' patients who were just diagnosed had used antithyroid drugs for under 3 months.

Time point: newly diagnosed GD, antithyroid drugs for less than 3 months. Construction of the TCR library relied on RNA isolated from PBMCs. Criteria from the American Thyroid Association guidelines were applied to diagnose Graves' disease. Germline assignment: CDR1 SGDLS and CDR2 YYNGEE. Trimming removed 0 bases from V and 3 bases from J; junction bases left unmatched: 7. CDR3 size: 16 residues. These data also featured in a second study, about T cells in Graves' hyperthyroidism and ophthalmopathy.

The starting material was peripheral blood mononuclear cells (PBMCs), obtained at new diagnosis, from a patient treated with antithyroid drugs. The chain joins TRBV9 to TRBJ2-3; TRBD2 agrees at 7 bases. This receptor was identified in a young woman with Graves disease. The CDR3 coding sequence is TGTGCCAGCAGCGTAGGGGCTAGCGGAGGTACAGATACGCAGTATTTT. This encodes CASSVGASGGTDTQYF.